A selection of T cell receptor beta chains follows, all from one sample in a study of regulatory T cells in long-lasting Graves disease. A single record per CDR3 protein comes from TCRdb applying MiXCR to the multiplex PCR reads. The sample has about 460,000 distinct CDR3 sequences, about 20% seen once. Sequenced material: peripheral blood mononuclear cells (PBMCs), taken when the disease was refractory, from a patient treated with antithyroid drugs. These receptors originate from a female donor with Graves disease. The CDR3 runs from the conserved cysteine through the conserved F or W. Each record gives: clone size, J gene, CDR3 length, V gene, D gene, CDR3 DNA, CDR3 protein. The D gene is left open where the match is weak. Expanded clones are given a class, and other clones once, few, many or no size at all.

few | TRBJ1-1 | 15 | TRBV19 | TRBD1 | TGTGCCAGTAGTCCCCGACAGGGGAGGAGGGTAGTAGCTTTCTTT | CASSPRQGRRVVAFF
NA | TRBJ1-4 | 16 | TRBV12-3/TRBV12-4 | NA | TGTGCCAGCAGTCCAAGTTTCCCGGGGGCTCGGGAAAAACTGTTTTTT | CASSPSFPGAREKLFF
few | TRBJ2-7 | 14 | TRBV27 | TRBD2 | TGTGCCAGCAGTGATCCGTGGGGGGGCTACGAGCAGTACTTC | CASSDPWGGYEQYF
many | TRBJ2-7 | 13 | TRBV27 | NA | TGTGCCAGCAGCTCTTACTGGGGTTACGAGCAGTACTTC | CASSSYWGYEQYF
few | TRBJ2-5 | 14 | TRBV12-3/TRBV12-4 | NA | TGTGCCAGCAGTTTGCCCGATACCCAAGAGACCCAGTACTTC | CASSLPDTQETQYF
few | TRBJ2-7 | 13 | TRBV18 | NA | TGTGCCAGCTCCCAAACACAGGCTCACGAGCAGTACTTC | CASSQTQAHEQYF
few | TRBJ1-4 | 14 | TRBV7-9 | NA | TGTGCCAGCAGCTTAGACAGGGCGTTTGAAAAACTGTTTTTT | CASSLDRAFEKLFF
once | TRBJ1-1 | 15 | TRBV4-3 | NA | TGCGCCAGCAGCCGCTCCAGGGATATGAACACTGAAGCTTTCTTT | CASSRSRDMNTEAFF
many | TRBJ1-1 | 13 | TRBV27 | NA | TGTGCCAGCAGCCCTACAGGGATCACTGAAGCTTTCTTT | CASSPTGITEAFF
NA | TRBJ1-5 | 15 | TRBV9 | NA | TGTGCCAGCAGCCCCGGGGATTATAGCCATCAGCCCCAGCATTTT | CASSPGDYSHQPQHF
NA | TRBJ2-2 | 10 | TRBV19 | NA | TGTGCTTGCACGGGAGGGGAGCTGTTTTTT | CACTGGELFF
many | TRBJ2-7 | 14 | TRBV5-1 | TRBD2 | TGCGCCAGCAGCTTGCAGCGGGAGTATGGCGAGCAGTACTTC | CASSLQREYGEQYF
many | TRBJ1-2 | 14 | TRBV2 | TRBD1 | TGTGCCAGCAGTGATTGGGACAGGCGCCCTGGCTACACCTTC | CASSDWDRRPGYTF
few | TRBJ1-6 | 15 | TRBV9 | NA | TGTGCCAGCAGCGTAGGGTCCCGGGACAAAACACCCCTCCACTTT | CASSVGSRDKTPLHF
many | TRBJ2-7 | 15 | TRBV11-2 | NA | TGTGCCAGCAGCTTAGGGCCAGCAGTTCGCTACGAGCAGTACTTC | CASSLGPAVRYEQYF
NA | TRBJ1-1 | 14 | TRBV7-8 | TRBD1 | TGTGCCAGCAGCTTTCTTCAGGGGGATACTGAAGCTTTCTTT | CASSFLQGDTEAFF
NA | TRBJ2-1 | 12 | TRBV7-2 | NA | TGTGCCAGCAGCCGTATAGTAAGTGAGCAGTTCTTC | CASSRIVSEQFF
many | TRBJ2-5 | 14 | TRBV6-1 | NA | TGTGCCAGCAGTATTCGGGGTGGCGGAGAGACCCAGTACTTC | CASSIRGGGETQYF
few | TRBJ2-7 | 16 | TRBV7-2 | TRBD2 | TGTGCCAGCAGCCCCCGTAGGGTAGCGGGCTCCTACGAGCAGTACTTC | CASSPRRVAGSYEQYF
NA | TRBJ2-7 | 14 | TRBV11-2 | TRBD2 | TGTGCCGGCAGCTCTTCGACTAGCGCCTACGAGCAGTACTTC | CAGSSSTSAYEQYF
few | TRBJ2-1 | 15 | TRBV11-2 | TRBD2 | TGTGCCAGCAGCCTCATGACTAGCGGGAGCTATGAGCAGTTCTTC | CASSLMTSGSYEQFF
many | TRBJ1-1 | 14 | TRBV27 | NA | TGTGCCAGCAGTTTAACAGCGGCGGGCGGGGAAGCTTTCTTT | CASSLTAAGGEAFF
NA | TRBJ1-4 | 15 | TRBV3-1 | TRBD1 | TGTGCCAGCAGCCATGAAGGGACAGGGAATGAAAAACTGTTTTTT | CASSHEGTGNEKLFF
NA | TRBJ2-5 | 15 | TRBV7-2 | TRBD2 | TGTGCCAGCAGCTTCAGGAGCGGGGGTACGGAGACCCAGTACTTC | CASSFRSGGTETQYF
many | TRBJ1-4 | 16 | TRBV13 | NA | TGTGCCAGCAGCCGGGAGGACGGGGCAACTAATGAAAAACTGTTTTTT | CASSREDGATNEKLFF
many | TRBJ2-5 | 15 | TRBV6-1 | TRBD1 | TGTGCCAGCGTGCGGGACAGGTTATTACAAGAGACCCAGTACTTC | CASVRDRLLQETQYF
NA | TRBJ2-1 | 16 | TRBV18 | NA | TGTGCCAGCTCACCACTTAGGTCTAGCTCCTACAATGAGCAGTTCTTC | CASSPLRSSSYNEQFF
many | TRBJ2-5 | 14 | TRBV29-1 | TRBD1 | TGCAGCGTTGAGCAGACAGGGATCGGGGAGACCCAGTACTTC | CSVEQTGIGETQYF
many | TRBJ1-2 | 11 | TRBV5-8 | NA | TGTGCCAGGCGGCGGATCTATGGCTACACCTTC | CARRRIYGYTF
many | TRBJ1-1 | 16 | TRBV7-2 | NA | TGTGCCAGCAGCTTAGGGACAGTAAGGGTGAACGTTGAAGCTTTCTTT | CASSLGTVRVNVEAFF
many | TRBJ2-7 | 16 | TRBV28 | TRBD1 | TGTGCCTCAAGGACAGGGGGAAGAATGGAGTCCTACGAGCAGTACTTC | CASRTGGRMESYEQYF
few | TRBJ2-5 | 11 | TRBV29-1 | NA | TGCAGCGGTGAAGACCAAGAGACCCAGTACTTC | CSGEDQETQYF
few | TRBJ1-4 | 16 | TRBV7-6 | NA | TGTGCCAGCAGCTTAGCCTCGGGGGGGTTGGATGAAAAACTGTTTTTT | CASSLASGGLDEKLFF
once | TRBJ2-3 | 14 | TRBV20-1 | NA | TGCAGTGCTAGAGATAGGGGTTTCTCAGATACGCAGTATTTT | CSARDRGFSDTQYF
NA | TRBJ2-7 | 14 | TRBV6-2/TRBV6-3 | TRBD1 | TGTGCCAGCAGTTACGGAAGGGGGCTCTACGAGCAGTACTTC | CASSYGRGLYEQYF
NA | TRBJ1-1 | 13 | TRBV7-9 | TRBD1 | TGTGCCAGCAGGCCGGGACAGGACACTGAAGCTTTCTTT | CASRPGQDTEAFF
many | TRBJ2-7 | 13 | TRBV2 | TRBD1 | TGTGCCAGCATCCGGACAGGGGCCTACGAGCAGTACTTC | CASIRTGAYEQYF
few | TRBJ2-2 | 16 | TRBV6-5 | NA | TGTGCCAGCAGTTACTCGAGTGTATCGAACACCGGGGAGCTGTTTTTT | CASSYSSVSNTGELFF
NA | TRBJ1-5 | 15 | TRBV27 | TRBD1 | TGTGCCAGCAGTCACCGGACAGGGGTTAATCAGCCCCAGCATTTT | CASSHRTGVNQPQHF
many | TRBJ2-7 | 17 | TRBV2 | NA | TGTGCCAGCAGTGAAGGGGTGGGCGGGGGCCCGACCTACGAGCAGTACTTC | CASSEGVGGGPTYEQYF
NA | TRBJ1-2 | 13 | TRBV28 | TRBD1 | TGTGCCAGCAGCGGGACAGGGGAAAGTGGCTACACCTTC | CASSGTGESGYTF
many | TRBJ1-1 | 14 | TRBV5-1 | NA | TGCGCCAGCAGCTCAGACTCGGGCAGTCCTGAAGCTTTCTTT | CASSSDSGSPEAFF
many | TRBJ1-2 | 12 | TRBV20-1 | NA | TGCAGTGCACAGACAGATGACTATGGCTACACCTTC | CSAQTDDYGYTF
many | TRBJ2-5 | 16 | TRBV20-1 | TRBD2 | TGCAGTGCTAGAGATAAATGGCGGGAGGGCCGGGAGACCCAGTACTTC | CSARDKWREGRETQYF
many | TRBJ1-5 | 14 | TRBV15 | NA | TGTGCCACCAGCAGAGTAGAGAGCAATCAGCCCCAGCATTTT | CATSRVESNQPQHF
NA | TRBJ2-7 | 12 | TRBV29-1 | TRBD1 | TGCAGCGCCGGGACAGGGGTTGGCGAGCAGTACTTC | CSAGTGVGEQYF
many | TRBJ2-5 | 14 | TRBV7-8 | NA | TGTGCCAGCAGTGAAGCGGCCAACCAAGAGACCCAGTACTTC | CASSEAANQETQYF
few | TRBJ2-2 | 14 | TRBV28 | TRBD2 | TGTGCCAGCGGCGAGCGGGAGGACACCGGGGAGCTGTTTTTT | CASGEREDTGELFF
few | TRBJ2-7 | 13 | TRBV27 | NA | TGTGCCAGCAGTTTCCGGGAAGGCTACGAGCAGTACTTC | CASSFREGYEQYF
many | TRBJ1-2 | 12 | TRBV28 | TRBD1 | TGTGCCAGCAGTAGGGGGCCAAGTGGCTACACCTTC | CASSRGPSGYTF
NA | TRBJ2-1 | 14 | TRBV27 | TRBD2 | TGTGCCACCAAGGGGACTAGCGGAAACAATGAGCAGTTCTTC | CATKGTSGNNEQFF
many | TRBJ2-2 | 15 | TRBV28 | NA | TGTGCCGCCAGCAGCAGTCAGGCTTTAACCGGGGAGCTGTTTTTT | CAASSSQALTGELFF
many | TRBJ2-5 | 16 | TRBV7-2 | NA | TGTGCCAGCAGCTTAGTGTTGGCAGGGCCAAAAGAGACCCAGTACTTC | CASSLVLAGPKETQYF
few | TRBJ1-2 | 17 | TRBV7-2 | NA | TGTGCCAGCAGCTTAGTGGGGGGCGCGGCTAGAACCTATGGCTACACCTTC | CASSLVGGAARTYGYTF
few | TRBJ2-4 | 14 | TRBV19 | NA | TGTGCCAGTAGTATGGGGGGCTCGATAAACATTCAGTACTTC | CASSMGGSINIQYF